This T cell receptor beta chain was recovered during a study of circulating and synovial CD4+ cells in juvenile arthritis. A word on this clone: Its antigen is currently unknown.

Study observations and caveats: Deeper sequencing increased measured overlap with synovial clonotypes.

The repertoire was sequenced with immunoSEQ multiplex PCR; TCRdb's copy has only in-frame clones and lacks some. The data contain about 16,000 clones, around nine tenths of them singletons. V was shortened by 5 bases and J by 6 bases, with 10 bases between the two germline ends. In germline, CDR1 is DFQATT, CDR2 SNEGSKA (reference sequence). The CDR3 is 11 residues long. Samples derive from patients with active juvenile idiopathic arthritis. Sequences were obtained from CD4+ T cells from blood. The V and J genes are TRBV20-1 and TRBJ1-2; D remains unclear. The receptor comes from a human donor with juvenile idiopathic arthritis. CDR3 residues: CSADTADGYTF. The DNA of the CDR3 is TGCAGTGCTGACACAGCCGATGGCTACACCTTC.